The rows below give T cell receptor beta chains drawn from one sample of a study of T-cell reconstitution after alpha-beta-depleted transplantation in children. Each CDR3 protein gets one entry after TCRdb re-called the PCR reads with MiXCR. The table records 530,000 or so distinct CDR3 sequences, 25% to 30% of them present only once. This sample comprised PBMCs, obtained before TCRalphabeta/CD19-depleted stem cell transplant. The source of these receptors is a boy in the first two years of life with Wiskott-Aldrich syndrome, due to receive a stem cell transplant. Both conserved end residues are trimmed from each CDR3. Each record gives: V gene, J gene, CDR3 length, CDR3 protein.

V: TRBV5-1; J: TRBJ2-7; length: 14; CDR3: ASSLHAGDGLYEQY
V: TRBV25-1; J: TRBJ2-1; length: 12; CDR3: ASRLAGVYNEQF
V: TRBV5-1; J: TRBJ2-1; length: 13; CDR3: ASSPDRAFGNEQF
V: TRBV5-1; J: TRBJ1-1; length: 12; CDR3: ASSSRGADTEAF
V: TRBV7-9; J: TRBJ2-1; length: 13; CDR3: ASSLQRAQYNEQF
V: TRBV5-1; J: TRBJ2-3; length: 13; CDR3: ASSRGRASTDTQY
V: TRBV28; J: TRBJ2-5; length: 13; CDR3: ASQRGGLVQETQY
V: TRBV20-1; J: TRBJ2-1; length: 17; CDR3: SARTLFERGGRAFNEQF
V: TRBV20-1; J: TRBJ2-1; length: 13; CDR3: SATQSPSSYNEQF
V: TRBV3-1; J: TRBJ2-6; length: 20; CDR3: ASSPLRPGWTAFRSGANVLT
V: TRBV27; J: TRBJ2-7; length: 11; CDR3: ASSSRQSYEQY
V: TRBV27; J: TRBJ2-1; length: 13; CDR3: ASRKLAISYNEQF
V: TRBV10-3; J: TRBJ1-6; length: 12; CDR3: ATKDRGGNSPLH
V: TRBV20-1; J: TRBJ2-1; length: 13; CDR3: SARDSPGPVDEQF